This T cell receptor beta chain appears in the sequencing data of a study of regulatory T cells in long-lasting Graves disease. Study results and caveats: TRBV28 was favored in persistent disease, as were TRBJ1-2 and TRBJ2-5. Persistent Graves' patients showed less TCR diversity than newly diagnosed patients showed.

V was clipped by 4 bases and J by 7 bases, with 14 bases between them. This CDR3 is built from 13 residues. Germline values: CDR1 SQVTM, CDR2 ANQGSEA. HTBI primers from iRepertoire and Arm-PCR of CDR3 regions yielded the TCR beta libraries. TCRdb re-called the multiplex PCR reads through MiXCR, storing one row per CDR3 protein. The profile shows about 430,000 distinct CDR3 sequences, roughly 23% of them singletons. Time point meaning: persistent/refractory GD, antithyroid drugs over 5 years with positive TRAb. Construction of the TCR library relied on RNA isolated from PBMCs. Clinicians diagnosed Graves' disease using American Thyroid Association guidelines. This clonotype was detected ten times or more. Its specificity is unknown.

This TCR derives from a female donor with Graves disease. Sequencing was performed on peripheral blood mononuclear cells (PBMCs), taken when the disease was refractory, from a patient treated with antithyroid drugs. This rearrangement joins TRBV29-1 to TRBJ1-5, with D possibly being TRBD1 (5 bases). The DNA for the CDR3 is TGCAGCGTTGTGGGCAGGGATGGGCAGCCCCAGCATTTT. Translating it yields CSVVGRDGQPQHF.